Shown below are 10 T cell receptor beta chains from a single sample sequenced in a study of control samples from healthy donors and cancer patients. Assay: immunoSEQ multiplex PCR; the TCRdb copy retains only in-frame clones and omits some. The table shows 100,000 to 150,000 clones, with around nine tenths occurring only once. Material: blood. The source is a man aged 18 to 35 in good health.

The V call is TRBV7-7, the J call TRBJ1-1, with TRBD1 as a possible D gene (5 bases). Between the trimmed V and J ends, which lost 7 bases and 4 bases, there was a span of 28 bases. The CDR3 is 18 residues long. The germline gives CDR1 SSHAT, CDR2 FNYEAQ (reference sequence). CDR3: CASTPLYLTEEMCTEAFF. The CDR3 bases are TGTGCCAGCACCCCACTATATTTGACAGAGGAGATGTGCACTGAAGCTTTCTTT.

This chain connects TRBV9 to TRBJ1-1; the D is unclear. CDR3 length equals 13 residues. From germline, CDR1 is SGDLS and CDR2 YYNGEE. With 0 bases removed from V and 7 bases from J, the gap between germline ends came to 10 bases. CDR3 nucleotide sequence: TGTGCCAGCAGCGTAGAGGGCAATCTTGAAGCTTTCTTT. Protein product: CASSVEGNLEAFF. Using reference TRBV9 and TRBJ1-1 for the parts outside the CDR3, the full variable domain is DSGVTQTPKHLITATGQRVTLRCSPRSGDLSVYWYQQSLDQGLQFLIQYYNGEERAKGNILERFSAQQFPDLHSELNLSSLELGDSALYFCASSVEGNLEAFFGQGTRLTVV.

The chain employs TRBV19 and TRBJ1-2; D gene uncertain. The CDR3 runs 12 residues. Germline V CDR1 and CDR2: LNHDA, SQIVND (reference sequence). Trimming left V 7 bases short and J 5 bases short, with 11 bases between. The CDR3 reads CASNRPGYGYTF. The CDR3 bases are TGTGCCAGTAACCGTCCGGGGTATGGCTACACCTTC. The full variable domain, its missing parts supplied by reference TRBV19 and TRBJ1-2, is DGGITQSPKYLFRKEGQNVTLSCEQNLNHDAMYWYRQDPGQGLRLIYYSQIVNDFQKGDIAEGYSVSREKKESFPLTVTSAQKNPTAFYLCASNRPGYGYTFGSGTRLTVV.

V gene TRBV7-6 combines with J gene TRBJ2-5; D ambiguous. The V gene lost 5 bases and the J gene lost 1 base, with 17 bases spanning the gap. CDR3 length equals 16 residues. The germline V gene encodes CDR1 SGHVS and CDR2 FNYEAQ. CDR3 nucleotides: TGTGCCAGCAGCCTCGGACCATCCGGATTCCAAGAGACCCAGTACTTC. Translating gives CASSLGPSGFQETQYF.

CDR3 sequence: CATAPGLAGNTGELFF. DNA for the CDR3: TGTGCCACCGCCCCCGGACTAGCGGGTAACACCGGGGAGCTGTTTTTT. The J gene is TRBJ2-2, the V gene TRBV24-1; 11 bases agree with TRBD2. Unmatched junction bases numbered 7, after V lost 9 bases and J lost 2 bases. The CDR3 covers 16 residues. The germline CDR1 and CDR2 sequences are KGHDR and SFDVKD.

The chain carries TRBV11-2 and TRBJ1-1; 9 bases agree with TRBD1. This CDR3 region has 19 residues. From germline, CDR1 is SGHAT and CDR2 FQNNGV. V lost 1 base to trimming and J lost 1 base; unmatched junction nucleotides: 13. DNA for the CDR3: TGTGCCAGCAGCTTAGCTTATCGGGACAGGGAAAGGGCGAACACTGAAGCTTTCTTT. As protein: CASSLAYRDRERANTEAFF. Variable domain in full (rest from reference TRBV11-2 and TRBJ1-1): EAGVAQSPRYKIIEKRQSVAFWCNPISGHATLYWYQQILGQGPKLLIQFQNNGVVDDSQLPKDRFSAERLKGVDSTLKIQPAKLEDSAVYLCASSLAYRDRERANTEAFFGQGTRLTVV.

The chain uses TRBV6-5 and TRBJ2-7; 8 bases map to TRBD2. The CDR3 is 16 residues long. J lost 2 bases, V lost 0 bases, and 6 bases had no gene match. From germline, CDR1 is MNHEY and CDR2 SVGAGI. The CDR3 reads CASSYSGSGATYEQYF. The CDR3 bases are TGTGCCAGCAGTTACTCGGGTAGCGGGGCAACCTACGAGCAGTACTTC.

The chain combines TRBV19 with TRBJ1-4; D gene uncertain. V was clipped by 5 bases and J by 3 bases, with 13 bases between them. CDR1 LNHDA and CDR2 SQIVND come from the germline V gene (reference sequence). This CDR3 has 15 amino acids. The CDR3: CASSGRTLPNEKLFF. The CDR3 nucleotides are TGTGCCAGTAGTGGCAGGACGCTGCCTAATGAAAAACTGTTTTTT. Complete variable domain (other parts from reference TRBV19 and TRBJ1-4): DGGITQSPKYLFRKEGQNVTLSCEQNLNHDAMYWYRQDPGQGLRLIYYSQIVNDFQKGDIAEGYSVSREKKESFPLTVTSAQKNPTAFYLCASSGRTLPNEKLFFGSGTQLSVL.

This chain connects TRBV5-1 to TRBJ2-7, with 7 bases aligning to TRBD1. Per germline, CDR1 SGHRS and CDR2 YFSETQ. Trimming removed 4 bases from V and 4 bases from J; junction bases left unmatched: 11. This CDR3 comprises 15 residues. CDR3 nucleotides: TGCGCCAGCAGCCAAAATCCGGGACAGCTGTACGAGCAGTACTTC. This translates into CASSQNPGQLYEQYF.

The CDR3 sequence: CASSSTGTNTEAFF. CDR3 nucleotides: TGTGCCAGCAGCTCCACAGGTACGAACACTGAAGCTTTCTTT. J is TRBJ1-1 and V is TRBV11-1, with D perhaps TRBD1 (5 bases). Germline V gene data show CDR1 as SGHAT and CDR2 as FQDESV (reference sequence). Deletions cut 4 bases from V and 1 base from J, with 10 bases between. This CDR3 comprises 14 residues.